This TCR beta chain was captured in a study of T cells in Graves' hyperthyroidism and ophthalmopathy. Per germline, CDR1 SEHNR and CDR2 FQNEAQ (reference sequence). V was pared by 5 bases and J by 0 bases, with 17 bases between. CDR3 length: 18 residues. It was uncontrolled infection, other autoimmune disease, pregnancy or lactation that excluded patients. Researchers took RNA transcripts and amplified the TCR beta CDR3 regions from them. HTBI primers were the set used in a first-round RT-PCR of the TCR CDR3. Using its own MiXCR run on the multiplex PCR reads, TCRdb lists one record per CDR3 protein. The table records 480,000 or so distinct CDR3 sequences, over 35% of them present only once. This clonotype was detected many times.

The genes are TRBV7-9 and TRBJ1-6; D gene unclear. Sequencing input: peripheral blood or thyroid tissue (not recorded which). The receptor's source is an adult woman with Graves' disease, either hyperthyroidism or ophthalmopathy (not recorded which). The CDR3 reads CASSPTSYSSSYNSPLHF. The CDR3 DNA sequence: TGTGCCAGCAGCCCAACTAGTTACTCAAGCTCCTATAATTCACCCCTCCACTTT.